Below are 24 T cell receptor beta chains sequenced from a single sample in a study of OX40 agonist ivuxolimab in advanced cancers. The library was obtained by the immunoSEQ multiplex PCR assay. TCRdb re-hosts the immuneACCESS table, in-frame sequences only. Its copies lack some clones; in the studies checked, an unresolved V gene accounts for under half of them, and the cause for the rest is not known. Here the sample has roughly 80,000 clones; 86% occur a single time. Around 7% of the sample lies in the top ten. The specimen comprised CD4+ or CD8+ T cells sorted from blood, sampled in a trial of the OX40 agonist ivuxolimab. The receptor set was obtained from an adult with an advanced solid tumor such as melanoma, head and neck, liver or kidney cancer.

V usage is TRBV6-1 and J usage is TRBJ2-2; 9 bases are shared with TRBD1. Germline-derived CDR1 and CDR2 are MNHNS and SASEGT. V lost 6 bases to trimming and J lost 6 bases; unmatched junction nucleotides: 2. The CDR3 is 13 amino acids. The CDR3 is CASRTGGAGELFF. CDR3 coding DNA: TGTGCCAGCAGGACAGGGGGAGCCGGGGAGCTGTTTTTT.

The chain employs TRBV13 and TRBJ2-7; 10 nucleotides line up with TRBD1. In germline, CDR1 is PRHDT, CDR2 FYEKMQ (reference sequence). The CDR3 has 15 amino acids. V dropped 5 bases and J dropped 6; count of bases not matched to a gene: 10. CDR3: CASSGPGQGFSEQYF. The CDR3, as DNA: TGTGCCAGCAGCGGCCCGGGACAGGGGTTTTCCGAGCAGTACTTC. Full variable domain (remainder filled in from reference TRBV13 and TRBJ2-7): AAGVIQSPRHLIKEKRETATLKCYPIPRHDTVYWYQQGPGQDPQFLISFYEKMQSDKGSIPDRFSAQQFSDYHSELNMSSLELGDSALYFCASSGPGQGFSEQYFGPGTRLTVT.

This chain links TRBV30 with TRBJ1-2; no clear D. V was clipped by 2 bases and J by 0 bases, with 13 bases between them. Germline-derived CDR1 and CDR2 are GTSNPN and SVGIG (reference sequence). The CDR3 totals 15 residues. This CDR3 is CAWSRGDSPNYGYTF. The CDR3 DNA reads TGTGCCTGGAGTAGAGGTGATTCCCCTAACTATGGCTACACCTTC.

This sequence joins TRBV30 and TRBJ2-1; TRBD2 aligns across 8 bases. Trimming removed 7 bases from V and 9 bases from J; junction bases left unmatched: 17. The CDR3 has 15 amino acids. Germline values: CDR1 GTSNPN, CDR2 SVGIG (reference sequence). CDR3 residues: CAFRSGAGAVLEQFF. The CDR3 DNA follows: TGTGCCTTCCGTAGCGGGGCGGGAGCAGTGCTTGAGCAGTTCTTC.

Only a few counts were recorded for this clone. The genes are TRBV7-2 and TRBJ1-6; tentatively, D is TRBD1 (6 bases). The CDR3 consists of 14 residues. CDR1 and CDR2 (germline): SGHTA, FQGNSA. Trimming removed 9 bases from V and 10 bases from J, with 19 bases in between. The CDR3 is CASLTGLAGSPLHF. CDR3 bases: TGTGCCAGTTTGACAGGTCTCGCGGGATCACCCCTCCACTTT.

The table lists this clone with a count of one. The chain recombines TRBV18 with TRBJ2-1, with 8 positions matching TRBD2. In germline, CDR1 is KGHSH, CDR2 LQKENI. Germline trimming cut 5 bases from V and 10 bases from J; bases unmatched to any gene: 4. The CDR3 spans 12 residues. Here the CDR3 DNA reads TGTGCCAGCTCATTAGCTAGCGGGGAGCAGTTCTTC. Its protein is CASSLASGEQFF.

The chain employs TRBV6-5 and TRBJ2-1; 7 bases map to TRBD2. The V gene's germline CDR1 is MNHEY and CDR2 SVGAGI. With V trimmed by 4 bases and J by 14 bases, 20 bases remained unmatched. CDR3 length: 16 residues. The CDR3 here is CASSSRPDFQTSKKFF. The CDR3 coding sequence is TGTGCCAGCAGTTCCCGCCCCGATTTCCAGACTAGCAAGAAGTTCTTC.

CDR3 sequence: CASSISVGADTQYF. CDR3 DNA: TGTGCCAGTAGTATTAGCGTAGGGGCCGATACGCAGTATTTT. The chain employs TRBV19 and TRBJ2-3; the D call may be TRBD1 or TRBD2 (5 bases each). V was clipped by 3 bases and J by 6 bases, with 13 bases between them. The CDR3 is 14 residues long. The germline V gene encodes CDR1 LNHDA and CDR2 SQIVND (reference sequence).

This chain joins TRBV6-5 and TRBJ2-3; 12 nucleotides align to TRBD2. Trimming at V came to 6 bases and at J to 3 bases, leaving 4 bases not matched to a gene. This CDR3 comprises 15 residues. Germline assignment: CDR1 MNHEY and CDR2 SVGAGI. CDR3 in DNA: TGTGCCAGCAGCCCCACTAGCGGGAGGACAGATACGCAGTATTTT. It translates to CASSPTSGRTDTQYF.

The J gene is TRBJ2-5, the V gene TRBV19; a possible D gene is TRBD2 (6 bases). Germline lookup yields CDR1 LNHDA and CDR2 SQIVND (reference sequence). The V gene lost 6 bases and the J gene lost 0 bases, with 11 bases spanning the gap. The CDR3 extends over 14 amino acids. CDR3: CASSPGLYQETQYF. CDR3 bases: TGTGCCAGTAGCCCGGGACTGTACCAAGAGACCCAGTACTTC. Based on the CDR3 plus reference TRBV19 and TRBJ2-5, the full variable domain is DGGITQSPKYLFRKEGQNVTLSCEQNLNHDAMYWYRQDPGQGLRLIYYSQIVNDFQKGDIAEGYSVSREKKESFPLTVTSAQKNPTAFYLCASSPGLYQETQYFGPGTRLLVL.

V and J are TRBV5-1 and TRBJ2-1, with 15 positions matching TRBD2. The CDR3 has 18 amino acids. The germline CDR1 and CDR2 sequences are SGHRS and YFSETQ. V was clipped by 4 bases and J by 4 bases; unmatched bases: 9. This chain's CDR3 is CASSRGLAGGNSYNEQFF. The CDR3 bases are TGCGCCAGCAGCCGAGGACTAGCGGGAGGGAACTCATACAATGAGCAGTTCTTC.

V gene TRBV5-1 combines with J gene TRBJ2-5; D is unclear. The closer fit of TRBJ2-7 to the DNA end suggests the J call may be wrong. Per germline, CDR1 SGHRS and CDR2 YFSETQ. The CDR3 is 14 residues long. CDR3 protein: CASSLDSHLYEQYF. DNA of the CDR3: TGCGCCAGCAGCTTGGACTCACACCTTTACGAGCAGTACTTC.

V usage is TRBV7-9 and J usage is TRBJ1-3; TRBD1 matches at 10 bases. Germline V lookup: CDR1 SEHNR, CDR2 FQNEAQ (reference sequence). With 2 bases clipped from V and 4 bases from J, the junction kept 14 bases outside the gene matches. The CDR3 is 19 residues long. DNA of the CDR3: TGTGCCAGCAGCTTATCGTTTGGGACAGGGGAGAGCAGGGGAAACACCATATATTTT. Protein sequence: CASSLSFGTGESRGNTIYF.

The chain combines TRBV5-5 with TRBJ2-1; possibly TRBD1 for D (5 bases). Trimming left V 0 bases short and J 3 bases short, with 10 bases between. Germline loops: CDR1 SGHKS, CDR2 YYEKEE (reference sequence). The CDR3 has 15 residues. The CDR3 nucleotides read TGTGCCAGCAGCTTGGGGGCAGGGAACTACAATGAGCAGTTCTTC. Translation: CASSLGAGNYNEQFF.

The chain carries TRBV30 and TRBJ2-7, with 7 bases matching TRBD1. This CDR3 has 17 residues. V trimming: 1 base; J trimming: 3 bases; junction bases outside the gene matches: 15. The V gene's germline CDR1 is GTSNPN and CDR2 SVGIG (reference sequence). The CDR3 DNA reads as TGTGCCTGGAGTGACCCTCTGAGAGGGGGCATTATCTACGAGCAGTACTTC. Protein sequence: CAWSDPLRGGIIYEQYF.

This clone has just one count. The V and J genes are TRBV9 and TRBJ2-3, with 8 bases lining up with TRBD1. The CDR3 spans 15 residues. The V gene's germline CDR1 is SGDLS and CDR2 YYNGEE. J was trimmed by 5 bases and V by 0 bases; bases with no gene match: 5. CDR3 amino acids: CASSVVPGGVDTQYF. CDR3 in DNA: TGTGCCAGCAGCGTAGTCCCAGGGGGCGTAGATACGCAGTATTTT.

The chain joins TRBV15 to TRBJ1-1; D not resolved. The CDR3 runs 13 residues. The V end lost 3 bases, the J end lost 4 bases, and 9 bases lay between the germline ends. CDR1 and CDR2 (germline): LNHNV, YYDKDF (reference sequence). As DNA, the CDR3 is TGTGCCACCAGCAGGGCCCTGGGCACTGAAGCTTTCTTT. It codes for CATSRALGTEAFF.

This chain uses TRBV11-2 with TRBJ2-7; the D gene is possibly TRBD1 (5 bases). The germline gives CDR1 SGHAT, CDR2 FQNNGV. The CDR3 totals 13 residues. V lost 1 base and J 6 bases, leaving 10 bases between the germline ends. CDR3 amino acids: CASSLGTRREQYF. Written as DNA, the CDR3 is TGTGCCAGCAGCTTAGGGACACGCCGCGAGCAGTACTTC.

V usage is TRBV29-1 and J usage is TRBJ2-5, with 7 positions matching TRBD1. There are 14 residues in the CDR3. J lost 5 bases, V lost 4 bases, and 10 bases had no gene match. Germline V gives CDR1 SQVTM, CDR2 ANQGSEA. In nucleotides, the CDR3 is TGCAGCGTTGCAAACAGGGGAACGTGGGAGACCCAGTACTTC. Encoded protein: CSVANRGTWETQYF.

The chain employs TRBV30 and TRBJ1-2; perhaps TRBD1 as D (5 bases). The CDR3 length is 16 residues. The germline CDR1 and CDR2 sequences are GTSNPN and SVGIG (reference sequence). V shed 1 base and J shed 3 bases, with 18 bases lying between them. CDR3 loop: CAWSGASTTRDYGYTF. DNA for the CDR3: TGTGCCTGGAGTGGGGCTTCCACTACCAGGGACTATGGCTACACCTTC.

The rearrangement uses TRBV7-8 and TRBJ2-1; 9 bases fit TRBD2. Germline values: CDR1 SGHVS, CDR2 FQNEAQ. Trimming took 1 base from V and 9 from J; bases not matched to a gene: 13. The CDR3 runs 17 residues. In DNA, the CDR3 is TGTGCCAGCAGCTTAGTTTACGCGGGAGGGCCAGCTAGTGAGCAGTTCTTC. As protein: CASSLVYAGGPASEQFF.

The chain recombines TRBV10-1 with TRBJ2-5; D is ambiguous. Germline CDR1 is WNHNN and CDR2 is SYGVQD (reference sequence). Trimming stripped 1 base from V and 5 bases from J, with 14 bases between. The CDR3 sequence is 15 residues long. The CDR3 loop reads CASSECTTPTETQYF. In DNA form, the CDR3 reads TGCGCCAGCAGTGAGTGTACGACACCGACGGAGACCCAGTACTTC.

This chain links TRBV6-1 with TRBJ1-6; 8 nucleotides line up with TRBD1. CDR3 size: 15 residues. CDR1 MNHNS and CDR2 SASEGT come from the germline V gene. V lost 4 bases, J lost 10 bases, and 9 bases stayed unmatched. CDR3 in DNA: TGTGCCAGCAGTGGGCGACAGGGGAATCGGTCACCCCTCCACTTT. Its translation is CASSGRQGNRSPLHF.

The CDR3 loop is CASSAGGDLYGYTF. The DNA for the CDR3 is TGTGCCAGCAGCGCCGGGGGGGACCTCTATGGCTACACCTTC. This chain connects TRBV4-2 to TRBJ1-2; D might be TRBD1 (5 bases). Deletions cut 5 bases from V and 4 bases from J, with 14 bases between. The CDR3 extends over 14 amino acids. Germline lookup yields CDR1 LGHNA and CDR2 YNFKEQ.